This T cell receptor (beta chain) is drawn from a study of patients and donors after allogeneic stem cell transplantation (TCRdb year 2020). Library preparation employed RT-PCR. Sequencer: NextSeq 550. The raw public data were reprocessed by TCRdb itself: fastp quality trimming at Q25, MiXCR clonotype calling, in-frame beta chains only. Rows merge per CDR3 protein into single entries with the most common DNA and genes. In all, the sample holds about a million distinct CDR3 sequences, and under 20% of those were seen once. The ten biggest clones cover roughly 6% of the sample. The germline V gene gives CDR1 as SNHLY and CDR2 as FYNNEI. The trim is 6 bases for V and 4 bases for J, with a gap of 17 bases between the germline ends. Measured from the cysteine to the phenylalanine, the CDR3 is 15 residues long. Only the CDR3 DNA is retained, 45 bases long and in frame from the first base. About this clonotype: The target of this receptor is not known. Qualities for individual bases were not recorded, and no much larger clone is one base off.

The sequencing sample was made of blood, either unsorted or a sorted T cell fraction (not recorded which). The clonotype was recovered from a human donor who was either an allogeneic HSCT recipient or a stem cell or donor lymphocyte infusion donor (not recorded which). It is not recorded whose cells these are; they may come from a transplant donor. The chain is made from TRBV2 and TRBJ2-3, with the D gene too uncertain to name. The CDR3 region: CASRELRLGADTQYF. The nucleotide sequence reads TGTGCCAGCAGGGAGCTTAGACTGGGCGCAGATACGCAGTATTTT.